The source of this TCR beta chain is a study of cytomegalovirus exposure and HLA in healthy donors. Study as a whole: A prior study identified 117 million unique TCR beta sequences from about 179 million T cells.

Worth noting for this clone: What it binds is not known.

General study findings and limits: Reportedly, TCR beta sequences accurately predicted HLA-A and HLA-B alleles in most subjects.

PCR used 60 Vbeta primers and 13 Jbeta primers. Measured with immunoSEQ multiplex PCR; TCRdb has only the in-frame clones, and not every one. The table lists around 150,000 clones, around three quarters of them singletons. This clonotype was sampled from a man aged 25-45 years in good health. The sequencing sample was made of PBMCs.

The CDR3, as DNA: TGCGCCAGCAGCCAACGGACAGGGGCGGGTACCGGGGAGCTGTTTTTT. Residues: CASSQRTGAGTGELFF. The chain is built from TRBV4-1 and TRBJ2-2; 9 bases line up with TRBD1. Per germline, CDR1 MGHRA and CDR2 YSYEKL. The V gene end was trimmed by 2 bases and the J gene end by 5 bases; junction bases not matched to a gene: 6. This CDR3 is built from 16 residues.